This T cell receptor beta chain derives from a study of identical twins. As concerns this clonotype: A read error may explain this, as a much larger clone is one base away.

The CDR3 is made up of 13 amino acids. Germline CDR1 LGHNA, CDR2 YNFKEQ. Template switching (which added a universal primer site) was used, and cDNA carried unique molecular identifiers. TCRdb used MiXCR to reprocess the 5' RACE reads, holding one entry per CDR3 protein. This table holds approximately 300,000 distinct CDR3 sequences, roughly 10% found once. This sample was shared with a second study, whose subject was yellow fever vaccine responses in identical twins.

Material: CD8+ T cells sorted from blood. This TCR was recovered from a woman aged 18-35 years in good health. V is TRBV4-2 and J is TRBJ2-1; D is uncertain. CDR3 sequence: CASSQSPYNEQIF. The CDR3 DNA follows: TGTGCCAGCAGCCAGAGCCCTTACAATGAGCAGATCTTC.